The 6 T cell receptor beta chains reported below all come from one sample, sequenced in a study of cytomegalovirus exposure and HLA in healthy donors (dated by TCRdb to about 2017). The library was produced with the immunoSEQ multiplex PCR assay. TCRdb stores this immuneACCESS table with in-frame sequences only. Part of the clones is absent; in the studies checked, under half of the shortfall reflects unresolved V genes, and no reason is known for the rest. Present in this sample are 100,000 to 150,000 clones, about 96% of which were seen just once. The biggest ten clones account for 1.7% of the sample. Material for sequencing was PBMCs. All receptors derive from a man aged 18 to 29 in good health and CMV-seronegative.

V is TRBV15 and J is TRBJ2-5; TRBD2 is a possible D gene (5 bases). The V end lost 1 base, the J end lost 8 bases, and 8 bases lay between the germline ends. The CDR3 loop spans 12 amino acids. The germline V gene encodes CDR1 LNHNV and CDR2 YYDKDF (reference sequence). The CDR3 sequence: CATSRGLITQYF. The CDR3 coding sequence is TGTGCCACCAGCAGAGGACTAATTACCCAGTACTTC.

This chain joins TRBV7-9 and TRBJ2-1, with TRBD2 as a possible D gene (5 bases). CDR1 and CDR2 from the germline V gene are SEHNR and FQNEAQ (reference sequence). The CDR3 covers 15 residues. The V and J ends lost 5 bases and 5 bases respectively, with 16 bases between them. CDR3 nucleotides: TGTGCCAGCAGCCTGTGGGAGTTTAGGGACAATGAGCAGTTCTTC. As protein: CASSLWEFRDNEQFF. Full variable domain (remainder filled in from reference TRBV7-9 and TRBJ2-1): DTGVSQNPRHKITKRGQNVTFRCDPISEHNRLYWYRQTLGQGPEFLTYFQNEAQLEKSRLLSDRFSAERPKGSFSTLEIQRTEQGDSAMYLCASSLWEFRDNEQFFGPGTRLTVL.

This chain uses TRBV4-1 with TRBJ2-7; 7 bases fit TRBD1. The CDR3 covers 13 residues. The germline CDR1 and CDR2 sequences are MGHRA and YSYEKL. The V gene end was trimmed by 4 bases and the J gene end by 1 base; junction bases not matched to a gene: 1. Written as DNA, the CDR3 is TGCGCCAGCAGCCCGGACAGGTCCTACGAGCAGTACTTC. This sequence encodes CASSPDRSYEQYF.

The chain joins TRBV7-9 to TRBJ1-2; D unclear. The CDR3 has 12 residues. In germline, CDR1 is SEHNR, CDR2 FQNEAQ (reference sequence). Trimming took off 1 base at V and 6 bases at J, with 6 bases between the two ends. As DNA, the CDR3 is TGTGCCAGCAGCTTAGATCCAGATGGCTACACCTTC. Amino acids: CASSLDPDGYTF.

The rearrangement joins TRBV4-3 to TRBJ2-5; no clear D gene. The ends were cut back, 4 bases at V and 5 bases at J, with 14 bases in the middle. CDR1 is LGHNA, CDR2 YSLEER, per germline. The CDR3 runs to 14 residues. The CDR3 region has the DNA TGCGCCAGCAGCCCCGCTCACGACGGGGAGACCCAGTACTTC. It codes for CASSPAHDGETQYF.

V is TRBV11-2 and J is TRBJ1-3; D gene unclear. The CDR3 is made up of 15 amino acids. Germline CDR1 reads SGHAT; CDR2 reads FQNNGV. V lost 4 bases and J lost 0, with 10 bases in between. The CDR3 here is CASSSQMVSGNTIYF. In DNA form, the CDR3 reads TGTGCCAGCAGCTCACAGATGGTCTCTGGAAACACCATATATTTT.